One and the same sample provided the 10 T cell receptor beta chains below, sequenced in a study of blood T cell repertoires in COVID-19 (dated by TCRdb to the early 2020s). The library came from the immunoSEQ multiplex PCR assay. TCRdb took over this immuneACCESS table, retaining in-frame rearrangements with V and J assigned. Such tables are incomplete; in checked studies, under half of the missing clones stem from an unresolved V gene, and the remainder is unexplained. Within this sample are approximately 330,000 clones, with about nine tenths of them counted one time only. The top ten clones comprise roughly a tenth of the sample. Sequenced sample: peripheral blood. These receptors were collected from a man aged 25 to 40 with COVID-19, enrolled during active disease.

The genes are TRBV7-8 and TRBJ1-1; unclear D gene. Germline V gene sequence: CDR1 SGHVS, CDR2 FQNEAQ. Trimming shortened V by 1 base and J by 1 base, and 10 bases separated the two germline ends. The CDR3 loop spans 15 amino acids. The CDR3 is CASSLVYSPNTEAFF. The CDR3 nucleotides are TGTGCCAGCAGCTTAGTCTACAGCCCGAACACTGAAGCTTTCTTT.

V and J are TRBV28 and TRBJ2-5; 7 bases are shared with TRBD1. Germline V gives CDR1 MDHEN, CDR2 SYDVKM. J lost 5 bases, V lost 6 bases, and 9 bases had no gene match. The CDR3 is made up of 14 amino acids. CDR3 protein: CASSLPGQWETQYF. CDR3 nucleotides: TGTGCCAGCAGCCTGCCGGGACAGTGGGAGACCCAGTACTTC.

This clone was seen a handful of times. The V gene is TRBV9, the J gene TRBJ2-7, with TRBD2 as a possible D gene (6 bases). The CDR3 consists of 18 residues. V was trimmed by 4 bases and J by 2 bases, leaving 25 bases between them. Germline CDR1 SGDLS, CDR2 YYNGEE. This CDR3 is CASSSTGTVWGLAYEQYF. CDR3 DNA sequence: TGTGCCAGCAGCTCCACCGGGACCGTATGGGGACTCGCCTACGAGCAGTACTTC.

In DNA form, the CDR3 reads TGCGCCAGCAGCCCCGGGCCTCGGGACAGGGCGATCGAGCAGTACTTC. Protein product: CASSPGPRDRAIEQYF. The rearrangement joins TRBV5-1 to TRBJ2-7; 9 nucleotides match TRBD1. The CDR3 extends over 16 amino acids. From germline, CDR1 is SGHRS and CDR2 YFSETQ. The V and J ends lost 4 bases and 6 bases, in that order; junction bases with no gene match: 14. Together with reference TRBV5-1 and TRBJ2-7, the CDR3 gives the full variable domain: KAGVTQTPRYLIKTRGQQVTLSCSPISGHRSVSWYQQTPGQGLQFLFEYFSETQRNKGNFPGRFSGRQFSNSRSEMNVSTLELGDSALYLCASSPGPRDRAIEQYFGPGTRLTVT.

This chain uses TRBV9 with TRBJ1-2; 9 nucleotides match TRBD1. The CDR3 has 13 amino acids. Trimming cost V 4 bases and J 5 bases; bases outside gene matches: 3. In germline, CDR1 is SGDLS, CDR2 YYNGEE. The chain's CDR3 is CASSPGTGYGYTF. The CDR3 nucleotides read TGTGCCAGCAGCCCAGGGACAGGGTATGGCTACACCTTC.

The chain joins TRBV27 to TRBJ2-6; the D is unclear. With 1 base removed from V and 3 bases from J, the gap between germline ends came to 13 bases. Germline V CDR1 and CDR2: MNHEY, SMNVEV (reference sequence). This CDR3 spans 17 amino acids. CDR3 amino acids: CASSLFPSGYGANVLTF. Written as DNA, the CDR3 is TGTGCCAGCAGTTTATTTCCCTCGGGTTATGGGGCCAACGTCCTGACTTTC.

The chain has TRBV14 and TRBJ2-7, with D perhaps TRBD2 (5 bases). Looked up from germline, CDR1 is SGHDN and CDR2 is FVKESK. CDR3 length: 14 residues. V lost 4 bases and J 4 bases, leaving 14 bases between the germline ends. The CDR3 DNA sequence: TGTGCCAGCAGCCCCACGGGGTTTGGGTACGAGCAGTACTTC. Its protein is CASSPTGFGYEQYF.

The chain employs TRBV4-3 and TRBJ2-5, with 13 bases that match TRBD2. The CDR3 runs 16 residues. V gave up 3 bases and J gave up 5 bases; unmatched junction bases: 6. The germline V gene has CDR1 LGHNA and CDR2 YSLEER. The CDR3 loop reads CASSHGTSGTGETQYF. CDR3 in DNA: TGCGCCAGCAGCCATGGGACTAGCGGGACGGGGGAGACCCAGTACTTC.

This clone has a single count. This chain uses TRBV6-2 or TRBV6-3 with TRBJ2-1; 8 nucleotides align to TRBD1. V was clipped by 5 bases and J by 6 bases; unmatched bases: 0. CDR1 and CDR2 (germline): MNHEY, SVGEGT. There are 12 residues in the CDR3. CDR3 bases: TGTGCCAGCAGTGACAGGGGCAATGAGCAGTTCTTC. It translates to CASSDRGNEQFF.

The CDR3, as DNA: TGTGCCAGCAGCGCGACACCAGGGACAGCCTACGAGCAGTACTTC. Its protein is CASSATPGTAYEQYF. The chain employs TRBV9 and TRBJ2-7, with TRBD1 identical over 7 bases. The germline V gene encodes CDR1 SGDLS and CDR2 YYNGEE. The junction had 8 bases not matched to a gene; V was cut back by 3 bases and J by 2 bases. This CDR3 spans 15 amino acids.